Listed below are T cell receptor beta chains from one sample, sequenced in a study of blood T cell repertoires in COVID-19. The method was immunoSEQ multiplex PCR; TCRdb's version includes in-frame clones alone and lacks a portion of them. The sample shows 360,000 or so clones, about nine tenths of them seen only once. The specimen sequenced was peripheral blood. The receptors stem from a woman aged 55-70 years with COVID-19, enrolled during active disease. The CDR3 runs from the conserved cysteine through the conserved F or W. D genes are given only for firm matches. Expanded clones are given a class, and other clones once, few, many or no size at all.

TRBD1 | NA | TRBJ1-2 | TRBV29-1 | TGCAGCGTTGGAGGGGGCGATTATGGCTACACCTTC | CSVGGGDYGYTF
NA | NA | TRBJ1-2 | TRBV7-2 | TGTGCCAGCGCCTATGTGGACTATGGCTACACCTTC | CASAYVDYGYTF
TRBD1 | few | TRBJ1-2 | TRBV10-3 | TGTGCCATCAGTGAGATCCAGGGGGCGAGTGGCTACACCTTC | CAISEIQGASGYTF
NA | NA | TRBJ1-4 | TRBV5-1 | TGCGCCAGCAGAACGGCAACTAATGAAAAACTGTTTTTT | CASRTATNEKLFF
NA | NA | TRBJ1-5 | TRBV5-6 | TGTGCCAGCAGCTTGGAGAGCGTGGCGCCCCAGCATTTT | CASSLESVAPQHF
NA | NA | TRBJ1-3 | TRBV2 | TGTGCCAGCAGTGCCGAGGCGGCTGGAAACACCATATATTTT | CASSAEAAGNTIYF
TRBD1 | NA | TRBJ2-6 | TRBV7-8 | TGTGCCAGCACCCGGACAGGGGGGGCTGGGGCCAACGTCCTGACTTTC | CASTRTGGAGANVLTF
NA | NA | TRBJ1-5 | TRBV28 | TGTGCCAGCAGTATGGGGGGACCGGTTCAGCCCCAGCATTTT | CASSMGGPVQPQHF
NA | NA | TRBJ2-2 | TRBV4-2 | TGTGCCAGCAGCCATCCGGGGGGCGACGGGGAGCTGTTTTTT | CASSHPGGDGELFF
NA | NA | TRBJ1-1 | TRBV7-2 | TGTGCCAGCAGCTCCCGGCCAGCAGGGCTGAACACTGAAGCTTTCTTT | CASSSRPAGLNTEAFF
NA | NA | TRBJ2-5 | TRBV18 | TGTGCCAGCTCACCAAGGAGTGGAGAGACCCAGTACTTC | CASSPRSGETQYF
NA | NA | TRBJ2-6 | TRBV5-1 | TGCGCCAGCAGCTTGGCGGGGTACTCTGGGGCCAACGTCCTGACTTTC | CASSLAGYSGANVLTF
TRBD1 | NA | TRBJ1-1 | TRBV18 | TGTGCCAGCTCGCCCGACAGGGGGCGTTACACTGAAGCTTTCTTT | CASSPDRGRYTEAFF
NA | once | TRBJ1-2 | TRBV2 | TGTGCCAGCAGTGTGAGCAATGGCTACACCTTC | CASSVSNGYTF
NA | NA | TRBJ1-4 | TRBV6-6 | TGTGCCAGCACCATCCGGGCAACTAATGAAAAACTGTTTTTT | CASTIRATNEKLFF